This entry concerns a single T cell receptor beta chain. This sample is part of a study of blood T cell repertoires in COVID-19. The wider study: Researchers got acute and convalescent COVID-19 samples from the United States, Italy and Spain. PBMCs, B-cell-depleted T cells, or T cells were the source of the cDNA or gDNA that made up the material.

Trimming took off 1 base at V and 3 bases at J, with 5 bases between the two ends. The length of the CDR3 is 13 residues. Original methodology: Estimated nucleated cell counts came from reference gene primer amplification. TCRdb's copy holds only in-frame clones and misses some; the assay was immunoSEQ multiplex PCR. V and J calls and clone size come straight from that table; D and trimming were deduced from the DNA. The table includes approximately 68,000 clones, 70% to 85% detected once. The sample comprised peripheral blood. The sequence was collected from a woman in her fifties or sixties with acute or convalescent COVID-19. V usage is TRBV12-3 or TRBV12-4 and J usage is TRBJ2-3; D is unclear. CDR3 in DNA: TGTGCCAGCAGTTTAGAGAGGACAGATACGCAGTATTTT. Translating it yields CASSLERTDTQYF.